The present T cell receptor beta chain was sequenced within a study of human T cells and chemical hapten exposure (dated by TCRdb to the early 2020s). The study in broad terms: For sensitization, 2% DPC in acetone was applied to a roughly 2 cm by roughly 2 cm area of upper inner arm skin. Patients additionally received weekly therapeutic DPC doses to the scalp throughout the approximately 25-week study period. Patch tests used Finn chambers with 0.01% DPC on the upper back, scored after 6 days by International Contact Dermatitis Research Group standards. The mostly female patient cohort included alopecia areata with under or over 50% scalp involvement, alopecia totalis and alopecia universalis. Libraries were pooled for sequencing, and per-sample TCR yields varied mainly because of small differences in library volumes within the pool. This study followed changes in the peripheral blood TCR repertoire in vivo during primary and secondary sensitization of alopecia patients to the hapten diphenylcyclopropenone (DPC). Patient blood was sampled pre-sensitization (week 0) and at 2, 6 and about 24 weeks after DPC sensitization. Nearly 30 alopecia patients gave blood for TCR sequencing at one to four time points (pre-sensitization, 2, 6 and 24 weeks). Here is what the overall study found, with its caveats: All patients had alopecia, a presumed autoimmune disease, so their immune response might differ from that of healthy individuals. After repeated subsampling, the strength of the expansion versus patch-test correlation and the threshold at which it became significant changed. The number of PT1 expanded TCRs positively correlated with patch test score, significant at thresholds 8, 16 and 32 but not 4. DPC sensitization did not change the number of TCRs with a frequency above 1 in 1000, and there was no evidence of changes in global repertoire structure. Significantly more large CDR3 similarity clusters were formed by expanded TCRs than by pre-sensitization or healthy control sets, consistent with antigen-driven responses.

The time point label corresponds to: patch test 1, 2 weeks after DPC sensitization. Read against the paper, the sample's treatment or condition label means: therapeutic diphenylcyclopropenone sensitization with weekly scalp DPC. At each patch-test visit, blood was drawn before the patch test was applied. Eligible patients were aged 18 to 70, diagnosed with alopecia, deemed suitable for DPC therapy, and excluded if pregnant. Total RNA was extracted from unfractionated whole blood collected in Tempus Blood RNA tubes. This clonotype was observed at least ten times. The antigen it binds to is not known. Base qualities are missing; no much larger clone stands one base away. The germline V gene yields KGHDR for CDR1 and SFDVKD for CDR2. Deletion took 4 bases off V and 7 bases off J, with a span of 10 bases between the germline ends. The CDR3 measures 13 amino acids from cysteine to phenylalanine. Kept here is only the CDR3 DNA, which spans 39 bases and is read in frame from base 1.

Library creation used RACE. Sequenced using a NextSeq 500. During library preparation, unique molecular identifiers were attached to individual cDNA molecules so that TCRs could be counted in a quantitative, reproducible way. Both TCR alpha and TCR beta chains were sequenced from each blood RNA sample. In the source study's methods: The median number of TCRs per sample was roughly 100,000, ranging from roughly 20,000 to 690,600. V, J and CDR3 annotation of the TCR reads was performed with the Decombinator software suite. Every sample was subsampled to the same number of TCRs (28,000) for the PS versus PT1 abundance plots. TCRs were defined as expanded if absent before sensitization and observed at least eight times at the 2-week time point. TCRdb itself trimmed the public reads at Q25 with fastp, ran MiXCR and retained productive beta chains. Each record represents a unique CDR3 protein, reported with the most common genes and DNA among its rows. TCRdb's processing, not the authors' own work, is the source of the V and J calls. This sample comprises some 400,000 distinct CDR3 sequences, more than 4.5% of them detected only once. The ten largest clones capture over 2% of the sample.

The chain is encoded by TRBV24-1 joined to TRBJ1-5; the D gene is not confidently resolved. The sequence was collected from a woman aged 50 to 65 with alopecia areata. Some clones in this sample may be carry-over from other donors' samples. The material was whole blood, obtained in connection with sensitization to the hapten diphenylcyclopropenone (DPC). The CDR3 protein sequence reads: CATSESSGQPQHF. The sequenced DNA: TGTGCCACCAGTGAGTCGAGCGGCCAGCCCCAGCATTTT.